Following are 12 T cell receptor beta chains from one sample sequenced in a study of control samples from healthy donors and cancer patients. The method was immunoSEQ multiplex PCR; TCRdb's version includes in-frame clones alone and lacks a portion of them. Here the sample spans around 30,000 clones, 90% to 95% being singletons. Specimen: PBMCs. Source of these receptors: a man aged 35 to 55 with colorectal cancer.

The J gene is TRBJ2-7, the V gene TRBV9; D is perhaps TRBD1 (7 bases). The CDR3 sequence is 14 residues long. V shed 4 bases and J shed 4 bases, with 15 bases lying between them. The germline gives CDR1 SGDLS, CDR2 YYNGEE. CDR3 bases: TGTGCCAGCAGCCCCGGAGCAGGGGGGTACGAGCAGTACTTC. It encodes CASSPGAGGYEQYF.

The V call is TRBV7-2, the J call TRBJ2-2, with 10 bases that match TRBD2. Germline V gene sequence: CDR1 SGHTA, CDR2 FQGNSA. V shed 7 bases and J 6 bases; nucleotides not matched to a gene: 8. The CDR3 consists of 15 residues. This CDR3 reads CASTPLAGVAGELFF. CDR3 DNA sequence: TGTGCCAGCACCCCCCTAGCGGGGGTGGCCGGGGAGCTGTTTTTT.

In its sample, this clone was seen once. It is unclear where the CDR3 begins or ends on the DNA, so no DNA is shown, and the CDR3 is as TCRdb lists it. The chain is built from TRBV2 and TRBJ1-5; no DNA check was done on the table's D call, TRBD1. Per germline, CDR1 SNHLY and CDR2 FYNNEI. The CDR3 region is 15 residues in length, termini included. The CDR3 here is CASSTSDRSNQPQHF.

The gene calls are TRBV6-1 and TRBJ2-3, with 9 bases fitting TRBD2. Unmatched junction bases numbered 4, after V lost 3 bases and J lost 3 bases. Germline V gene lookup returns CDR1 MNHNS and CDR2 SASEGT. There are 15 residues in the CDR3. The CDR3 nucleotides read TGTGCCAGCAGTGAGAGGCGGGGGGGTACAGATACGCAGTATTTT. As protein: CASSERRGGTDTQYF.

This clone was seen a few times. V gene TRBV5-4 combines with J gene TRBJ1-2; 7 positions match TRBD1. The V gene's germline CDR1 is SGHNT and CDR2 YYREEE (reference sequence). Trimming at V came to 4 bases and at J to 6 bases, leaving 12 bases not matched to a gene. This CDR3 has 15 residues. CDR3 sequence reads: CASSGPDRVKNGYTF. The CDR3 coding sequence is TGTGCCAGCAGCGGCCCCGACAGGGTTAAGAATGGCTACACCTTC.

The chain couples TRBV5-1 to TRBJ1-1; a possible D gene is TRBD1 (6 bases). The CDR3 sequence is 15 residues long. Germline V lookup: CDR1 SGHRS, CDR2 YFSETQ. Trimming shortened V by 4 bases and J by 2 bases, and 15 bases separated the two germline ends. The DNA of the CDR3 is TGCGCCAGCAGCCCGGGAGGGGGGGCTAACACTGAAGCTTTCTTT. Protein sequence: CASSPGGGANTEAFF.

V gene TRBV6-5 combines with J gene TRBJ1-2; a possible D gene is TRBD1 (5 bases). The CDR3 is made up of 14 amino acids. The germline CDR1 and CDR2 sequences are MNHEY and SVGAGI. V was shortened by 0 bases and J by 7 bases, with 12 bases between the two germline ends. CDR3 nucleotides: TGTGCCAGCAGTTACTCGCAGGAGAGGGGTGGCTACACCTTC. Amino acid sequence: CASSYSQERGGYTF.

This clone was recorded once. V is TRBV11-2 and J is TRBJ1-1; D may be TRBD1 (6 bases). This CDR3 region has 15 residues. CDR1 and CDR2 (germline): SGHAT, FQNNGV. The V end was cut by 5 bases, the J end by 0 bases, with 13 bases between. CDR3 in DNA: TGTGCCAGCAGCACTAACACAGGGCTGAACACTGAAGCTTTCTTT. Encoded protein: CASSTNTGLNTEAFF.

The chain employs TRBV12-3 or TRBV12-4 and TRBJ2-5; no firm D call. This CDR3 comprises 10 residues. Trimming took off 6 bases at V and 5 bases at J, with 4 bases between the two ends. CDR3 DNA: TGTGCCAGCAGCCTGGAGACCCAGTACTTC. Protein product: CASSLETQYF.

This clone was counted between two and nine times. The chain joins TRBV11-2 to TRBJ1-5; possibly TRBD1 for D (5 bases). The CDR3 extends over 13 amino acids. Looked up from germline, CDR1 is SGHAT and CDR2 is FQNNGV. Trimming removed 4 bases from V and 7 bases from J, with 11 bases in between. CDR3 in DNA: TGTGCCAGCAGCTCGCACAGGTACCAGCCCCAGCATTTT. Its protein is CASSSHRYQPQHF.

The chain employs TRBV12-3 or TRBV12-4 and TRBJ1-1, with D possibly matching TRBD1 (5 bases). The V and J ends lost 7 bases and 3 bases respectively, with 9 bases between them. CDR3 length equals 12 residues. In DNA form, the CDR3 reads TGTGCCAGCAAGACGGGGGACACTGAAGCTTTCTTT. Amino acid sequence: CASKTGDTEAFF.

The chain carries TRBV27 and TRBJ1-5, with D tentatively TRBD1 (6 bases). Germline-derived CDR1 and CDR2 are MNHEY and SMNVEV (reference sequence). The V and J ends lost 8 bases and 0 bases respectively, with 17 bases between them. This CDR3 is 16 amino acids long. The CDR3 DNA reads TGTGCCAGCCACCAAGGAAGGGGGTATAGCAATCAGCCCCAGCATTTT. Amino acids: CASHQGRGYSNQPQHF.